The subject of this entry is one TCR beta chain. Per germline, CDR1 MDHEN and CDR2 SYDVKM. This CDR3 region has 16 residues. V was shortened by 6 bases and J by 7 bases, with 22 bases between the two germline ends. These data are taken from a study of T cells in Graves' hyperthyroidism and ophthalmopathy. Amplification of TCR beta CDR3 regions used RNA as the template. First-round RT-PCR with HTBI primers amplified the TCR CDR3 region. TCRdb processed the multiplex PCR reads anew with MiXCR; each CDR3 protein has one entry. The data show hundreds of thousands of distinct CDR3 sequences, 15% to 20% seen once. Patients between 18 and 65 years old had hyperthyroidism, newly diagnosed and lasting under 2 months. Pregnant or lactating patients were excluded, as were those with uncontrolled infection or other autoimmune disease.

This clonotype originated in a woman between 18 and 29 years old with Graves' hyperthyroidism. Sequenced: blood. V gene TRBV28 combines with J gene TRBJ2-1, with D perhaps TRBD2 (7 bases). The CDR3 protein is CASRPPGAGVRNEQFF. The DNA of the CDR3 is TGTGCCAGCAGGCCCCCGGGGGCGGGAGTTAGGAATGAGCAGTTCTTC.